This TCR beta chain emerged from a study of blood T cell repertoires in COVID-19. Turning to the study itself: Whether acute or convalescent, the COVID-19 samples came from the United States, Italy and Spain. T cells, B-cell-depleted T cells, or PBMCs provided the cDNA or gDNA that served as material.

Only in-frame clones appear in the TCRdb table, and some are missing; sequencing was by immunoSEQ multiplex PCR. The sample holds 95,000 to 150,000 clones, 78% seen once. Germline lookup yields CDR1 MNHEY and CDR2 SVGEGT. This CDR3 contains 13 residues. V dropped 4 bases and J dropped 6; count of bases not matched to a gene: 4. The receptor's source is a man aged 65-85 years with acute or convalescent COVID-19. Sequencing used peripheral blood. The chain uses TRBV6-2 or TRBV6-3 and TRBJ1-1, with 8 bases matching TRBD1. The CDR3 sequence: CASSLTGGSEAFF. In DNA form, the CDR3 reads TGTGCCAGCAGTTTAACAGGGGGGTCTGAAGCTTTCTTT.